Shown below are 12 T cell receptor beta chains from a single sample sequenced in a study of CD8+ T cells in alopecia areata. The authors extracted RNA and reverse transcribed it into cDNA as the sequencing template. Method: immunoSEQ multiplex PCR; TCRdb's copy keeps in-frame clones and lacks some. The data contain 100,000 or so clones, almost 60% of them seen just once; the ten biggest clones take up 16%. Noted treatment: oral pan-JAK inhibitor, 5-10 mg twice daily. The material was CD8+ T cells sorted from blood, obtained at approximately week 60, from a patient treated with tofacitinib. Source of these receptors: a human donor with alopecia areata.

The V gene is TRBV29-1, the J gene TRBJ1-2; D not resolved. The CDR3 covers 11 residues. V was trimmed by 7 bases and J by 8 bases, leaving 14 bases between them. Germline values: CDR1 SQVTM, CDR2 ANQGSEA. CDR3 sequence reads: CSGRTREGYTF. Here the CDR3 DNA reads TGCAGCGGTAGAACAAGGGAGGGCTACACCTTC.

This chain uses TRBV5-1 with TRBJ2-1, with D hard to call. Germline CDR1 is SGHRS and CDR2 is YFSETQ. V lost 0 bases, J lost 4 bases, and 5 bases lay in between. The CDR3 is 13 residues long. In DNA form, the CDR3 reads TGCGCCAGCAGCTTGGTGGGTTACAATGAGCAGTTCTTC. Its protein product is CASSLVGYNEQFF.

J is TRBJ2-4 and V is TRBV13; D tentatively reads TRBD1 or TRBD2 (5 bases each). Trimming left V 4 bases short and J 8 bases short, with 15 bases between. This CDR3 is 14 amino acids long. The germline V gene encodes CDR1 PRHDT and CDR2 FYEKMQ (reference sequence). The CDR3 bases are TGTGCCAGCAGCTCCCGGGGCTATTGGGACATTCAGTACTTC. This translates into CASSSRGYWDIQYF.

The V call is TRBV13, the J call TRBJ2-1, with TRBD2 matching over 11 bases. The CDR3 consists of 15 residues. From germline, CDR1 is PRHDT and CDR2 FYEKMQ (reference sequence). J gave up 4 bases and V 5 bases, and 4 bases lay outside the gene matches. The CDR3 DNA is TGTGCCAGCAGCCCCGGGACTAGCGGTTACAATGAGCAGTTCTTC. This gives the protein CASSPGTSGYNEQFF.

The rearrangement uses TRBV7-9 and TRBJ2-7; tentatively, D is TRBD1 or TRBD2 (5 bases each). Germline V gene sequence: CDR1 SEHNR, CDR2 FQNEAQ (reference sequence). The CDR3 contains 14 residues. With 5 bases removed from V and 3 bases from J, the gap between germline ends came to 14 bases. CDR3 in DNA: TGTGCCAGCAGCAACCGGGACCGGGGCTACGAGCAGTACTTC. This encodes CASSNRDRGYEQYF.

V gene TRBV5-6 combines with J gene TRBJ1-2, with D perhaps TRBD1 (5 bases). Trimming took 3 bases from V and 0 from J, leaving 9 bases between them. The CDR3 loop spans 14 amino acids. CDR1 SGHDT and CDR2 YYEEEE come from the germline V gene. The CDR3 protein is CASSWTGANYGYTF. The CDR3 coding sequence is TGTGCCAGCAGCTGGACGGGGGCTAACTATGGCTACACCTTC.

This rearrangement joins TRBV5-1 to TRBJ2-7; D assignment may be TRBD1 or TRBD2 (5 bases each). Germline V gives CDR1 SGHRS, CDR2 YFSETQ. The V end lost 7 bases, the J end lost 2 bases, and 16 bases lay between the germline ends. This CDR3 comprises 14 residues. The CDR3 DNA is TGCGCCAGCGGCACCGGGACGGGGACCTACGAGCAGTACTTC. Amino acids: CASGTGTGTYEQYF.

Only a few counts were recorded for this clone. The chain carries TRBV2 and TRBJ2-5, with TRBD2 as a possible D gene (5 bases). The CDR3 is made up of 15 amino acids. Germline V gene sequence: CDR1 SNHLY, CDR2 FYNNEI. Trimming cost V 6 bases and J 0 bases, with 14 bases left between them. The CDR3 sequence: CASRDSVRYQETQYF. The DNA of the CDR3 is TGTGCCAGCAGGGACTCCGTTCGGTACCAAGAGACCCAGTACTTC. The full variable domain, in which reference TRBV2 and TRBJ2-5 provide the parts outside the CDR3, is EPEVTQTPSHQVTQMGQEVILRCVPISNHLYFYWYRQILGQKVEFLVSFYNNEISEKSEIFDDQFSVERPDGSNFTLKIRSTKLEDSAMYFCASRDSVRYQETQYFGPGTRLLVL.

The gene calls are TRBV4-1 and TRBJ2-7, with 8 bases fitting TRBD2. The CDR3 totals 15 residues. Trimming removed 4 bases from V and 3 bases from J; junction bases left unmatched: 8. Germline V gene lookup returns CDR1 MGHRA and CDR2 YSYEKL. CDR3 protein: CASSLGRTSIYEQYF. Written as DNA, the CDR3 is TGCGCCAGCAGCCTTGGCAGGACTAGCATCTACGAGCAGTACTTC.

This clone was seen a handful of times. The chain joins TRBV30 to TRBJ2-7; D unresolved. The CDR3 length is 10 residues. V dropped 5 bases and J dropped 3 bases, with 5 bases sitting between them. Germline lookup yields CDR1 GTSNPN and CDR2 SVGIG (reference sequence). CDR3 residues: CAWGVYEQYF. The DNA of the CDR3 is TGTGCCTGGGGGGTCTACGAGCAGTACTTC.

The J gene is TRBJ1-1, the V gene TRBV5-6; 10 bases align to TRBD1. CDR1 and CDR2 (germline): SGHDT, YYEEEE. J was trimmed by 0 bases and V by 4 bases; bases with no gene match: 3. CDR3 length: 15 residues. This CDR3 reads CASSPGQGMNTEAFF. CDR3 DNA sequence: TGTGCCAGCAGCCCGGGACAGGGGATGAACACTGAAGCTTTCTTT. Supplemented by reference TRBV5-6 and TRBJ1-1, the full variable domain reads DAGVTQSPTHLIKTRGQQVTLRCSPKSGHDTVSWYQQALGQGPQFIFQYYEEEERQRGNFPDRFSGHQFPNYSSELNVNALLLGDSALYLCASSPGQGMNTEAFFGQGTRLTVV.

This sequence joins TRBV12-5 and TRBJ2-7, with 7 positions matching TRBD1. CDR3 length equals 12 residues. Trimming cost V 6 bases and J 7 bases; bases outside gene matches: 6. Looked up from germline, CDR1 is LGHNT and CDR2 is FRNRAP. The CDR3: CASGPDREEQYF. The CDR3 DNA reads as TGTGCTAGTGGCCCCGACAGGGAAGAGCAGTACTTC.